The 31 T cell receptor beta chains below all came from one sample that was sequenced in a study of CD8 T cells in ankylosing spondylitis. Study findings and constraints: Seemingly characteristic of ankylosing spondylitis blood was a TCR beta motif consisting of roughly 8 highly homologous variants.

Antigens of these TCRs are unknown. TCRdb passed the 5' RACE reads through MiXCR, listing each CDR3 protein once. The sample includes 350,000 to 450,000 distinct CDR3 sequences, around 26% of them seen just once. Sequenced: blood, either unsorted or a sorted T cell fraction (not recorded which). These receptors originate from a male donor with ankylosing spondylitis.

This chain links TRBV20-1 with TRBJ2-1; D is ambiguous. Trimming pared 0 bases from V and 6 bases from J, leaving 15 bases between. CDR3 length equals 15 residues. Germline V gene data show CDR1 as DFQATT and CDR2 as SNEGSKA (reference sequence). The CDR3 nucleotides read TGCAGTGCTAGAGATCTCGGCCTAAGTAGCAATGAGCAGTTCTTC. It codes for CSARDLGLSSNEQFF.

This clonotype was found a few times. The rearrangement joins TRBV7-9 to TRBJ2-7, with 9 bases identical to TRBD2. V gave up 6 bases and J gave up 2 bases; unmatched junction bases: 14. This CDR3 contains 17 residues. Germline loops: CDR1 SEHNR, CDR2 FQNEAQ (reference sequence). Here the CDR3 DNA reads TGTGCCAGCAGTTCTCCCTCTCTGGCGGGAGGGCCCTACGAGCAGTACTTC. It translates to CASSSPSLAGGPYEQYF.

A few counts support this clonotype. Here the CDR3 reads CASRRAGENIQYF. The CDR3 DNA is TGTGCCAGCCGCAGGGCGGGGGAAAACATTCAGTACTTC. The genes are TRBV14 and TRBJ2-4; TRBD2 matches 7 bases. Germline V lookup: CDR1 SGHDN, CDR2 FVKESK. V lost 8 bases, J lost 5 bases, and 6 bases stayed unmatched. The CDR3 loop spans 13 amino acids. The whole variable domain, remainder taken from reference TRBV14 and TRBJ2-4, is EAGVTQFPSHSVIEKGQTVTLRCDPISGHDNLYWYRRVMGKEIKFLLHFVKESKQDESGMPNNRFLAERTGGTYSTLKVQPAELEDSGVYFCASRRAGENIQYFGAGTRLSVL.

This clonotype was seen only a few times. This chain connects TRBV11-2 to TRBJ2-7, with 9 bases that match TRBD2. The CDR3 length is 16 residues. V lost 5 bases, J lost 0 bases, and 8 bases stayed unmatched. CDR1 and CDR2 from the germline V gene are SGHAT and FQNNGV. Here the CDR3 reads CASSREVSGGSYEQYF. The CDR3 DNA sequence: TGTGCCAGCAGCCGTGAGGTTAGCGGGGGCTCCTACGAGCAGTACTTC. The whole variable domain, filled in from reference TRBV11-2 and TRBJ2-7, reads EAGVAQSPRYKIIEKRQSVAFWCNPISGHATLYWYQQILGQGPKLLIQFQNNGVVDDSQLPKDRFSAERLKGVDSTLKIQPAKLEDSAVYLCASSREVSGGSYEQYFGPGTRLTVT.

This chain connects TRBV6-2 or TRBV6-3 to TRBJ1-5; D is unclear. Germline loops: CDR1 MNHEY, CDR2 SVGEGT. Trimming removed 2 bases at V and 6 bases at J, with 5 bases between. The CDR3 runs to 12 residues. For the CDR3, the DNA is TGTGCCAGCAGTTACGGGTTTCAGCCCCAGCATTTT. Translated: CASSYGFQPQHF.

Here the CDR3 reads CASSLTRGGTDTQYF. The CDR3 nucleotides read TGTGCCAGCAGCCTAACTAGGGGGGGCACAGATACGCAGTATTTT. V usage is TRBV7-9 and J usage is TRBJ2-3, with D perhaps assigned TRBD1 or TRBD2 (6 bases each). This CDR3 region has 15 residues. V was shortened by 5 bases and J by 1 base, with 13 bases between the two germline ends. Germline lookup yields CDR1 SEHNR and CDR2 FQNEAQ (reference sequence).

This clonotype was picked up a small number of times. V usage is TRBV6-6 and J usage is TRBJ2-3; D remains ambiguous. The CDR3 has 13 residues. Trimming shortened V by 7 bases and J by 2 bases, and 10 bases separated the two germline ends. Germline CDR1 is MNHNY and CDR2 is SVGAGI (reference sequence). The CDR3 sequence: CASTGRATDTQYF. The DNA for the CDR3 is TGTGCCAGCACGGGCCGGGCCACAGATACGCAGTATTTT.

This chain links TRBV5-6 with TRBJ2-2; 7 positions match TRBD1. The CDR3 is 15 residues long. Per the germline V gene, CDR1 is SGHDT and CDR2 is YYEEEE. V shed 8 bases, J shed 0 bases, and the junction held 7 bases outside the gene matches. The chain's CDR3 is CASVQGMANTGELFF. CDR3 coding DNA: TGTGCCAGTGTACAGGGGATGGCGAACACCGGGGAGCTGTTTTTT.

At least ten counts were recorded for this clonotype. V gene TRBV12-3 or TRBV12-4 combines with J gene TRBJ2-5; TRBD2 matches at 7 bases. The length of the CDR3 is 15 residues. The V and J ends lost 5 bases and 5 bases, in that order; junction bases with no gene match: 11. The CDR3 reads CASSRAGTPWETQYF. DNA of the CDR3: TGTGCCAGCAGTCGAGCGGGAACCCCTTGGGAGACCCAGTACTTC.

This clonotype was counted a few times. The rearrangement uses TRBV18 and TRBJ2-7; possibly TRBD1 for D (5 bases). V lost 4 bases and J 2 bases, leaving 12 bases between the germline ends. Germline V gene lookup returns CDR1 KGHSH and CDR2 LQKENI. The CDR3 runs 14 residues. Written as DNA, the CDR3 is TGTGCCAGCTCACTTACAGGCAAAGCCTACGAGCAGTACGTC. Translated: CASSLTGKAYEQYV.

J is TRBJ2-3 and V is TRBV27; 10 bases line up with TRBD1. The CDR3 sequence is 16 residues long. In germline, CDR1 is MNHEY, CDR2 SMNVEV (reference sequence). Germline trimming cut 6 bases from V and 3 bases from J; bases unmatched to any gene: 9. The CDR3 bases are TGTGCCAGCAGCGCCGGGACAGGGGCTTATACAGATACGCAGTATTTT. As protein: CASSAGTGAYTDTQYF.

The CDR3: CASSSSAGGQNIQYF. Written as DNA, the CDR3 is TGTGCCAGCAGTTCATCGGCGGGAGGGCAAAACATTCAGTACTTC. This chain joins TRBV12-3 or TRBV12-4 and TRBJ2-4, with 9 bases that match TRBD2. V was clipped by 4 bases and J by 5 bases; unmatched bases: 6. The CDR3 is made up of 15 amino acids.

This clonotype was recorded at least ten times. At one of its ends the junction is not consistent with the germline gene, which may arise from a read error. The chain combines TRBV5-1 with TRBJ2-5; perhaps TRBD1 as D (5 bases). Per the germline V gene, CDR1 is SGHRS and CDR2 is YFSETQ. There are 14 residues in the CDR3. The CDR3 region is CASSLGVVQETQYF. CDR3 nucleotides: TGTGCCAGCAGCTTAGGGGTAGTTCAGGAGACCCAGTACTTC.

The rearrangement links TRBV27 to TRBJ2-5; TRBD1 matches 8 bases. The CDR3 consists of 15 residues. The ends lost 5 bases at V and 0 bases at J; junction bases unmatched: 5. Germline V gives CDR1 MNHEY, CDR2 SMNVEV (reference sequence). DNA for the CDR3: TGTGCCAGCAGTCTGGGACAGGCGTACCAAGAGACCCAGTACTTC. Its protein product is CASSLGQAYQETQYF.

The chain is built from TRBV19 and TRBJ1-1; tentative D call: TRBD1 (5 bases). The CDR3 length is 13 residues. Trimming stripped 5 bases from V and 5 bases from J, with 12 bases between. The germline V gene has CDR1 LNHDA and CDR2 SQIVND (reference sequence). Written as DNA, the CDR3 is TGTGCCAGTAGTGAAAGCAGGGCGACTGAAGCTTTCTTT. It encodes CASSESRATEAFF.

The chain combines TRBV24-1 with TRBJ1-2, with a possible D match to TRBD1 (6 bases). CDR1 is KGHDR, CDR2 SFDVKD, per germline. V lost 3 bases and J 8 bases, leaving 12 bases between the germline ends. There are 13 residues in the CDR3. CDR3 loop: CATSDPGTTGYTF. In DNA, the CDR3 is TGTGCCACCAGTGATCCAGGGACAACAGGCTACACCTTC.

The gene calls are TRBV30 and TRBJ1-3, with unresolved D. CDR1 and CDR2 from the germline V gene are GTSNPN and SVGIG (reference sequence). Trimming cost V 7 bases and J 0 bases, with 13 bases left between them. CDR3 length equals 14 residues. The CDR3 reads CAFHGSSSGNTIYF. The CDR3 DNA reads TGTGCCTTCCACGGTAGTTCCTCTGGAAACACCATATATTTT.

This clonotype came up many times. The J gene is TRBJ2-1, the V gene TRBV6-2 or TRBV6-3, with 8 bases lining up with TRBD2. From germline, CDR1 is MNHEY and CDR2 SVGEGT. After removal of 7 bases from V and 9 bases from J, the junction contained 14 bases not matched to a gene. The CDR3 spans 15 residues. The CDR3 sequence: CASMRAQISGGEQFF. The CDR3 DNA reads TGTGCCAGCATGAGGGCTCAGATAAGCGGGGGTGAGCAGTTCTTC.

This sequence joins TRBV20-1 and TRBJ1-5; D remains unclear. V shed 0 bases and J shed 2 bases, with 8 bases lying between them. The germline gives CDR1 DFQATT, CDR2 SNEGSKA (reference sequence). This CDR3 region has 14 residues. The CDR3 DNA follows: TGCAGTGCTAGAGATAGTAAGGGCAATCAGCCCCAGCATTTT. Translation gives CSARDSKGNQPQHF.

This chain connects TRBV20-1 to TRBJ2-1; TRBD2 aligns across 14 bases. The CDR3 contains 15 residues. Germline V gene data show CDR1 as DFQATT and CDR2 as SNEGSKA (reference sequence). Losses at the gene ends were 4 bases for V and 7 bases for J; bases not matched to a gene: 6. The CDR3: CSATGLAGVENEQFF. The CDR3 DNA reads TGCAGTGCTACGGGACTAGCGGGAGTTGAAAATGAGCAGTTCTTC.

This clonotype has only a few counts. The gene calls are TRBV29-1 and TRBJ1-3; no clear D. Germline loops: CDR1 SQVTM, CDR2 ANQGSEA. V dropped 3 bases and J dropped 4 bases, with 10 bases sitting between them. The CDR3 runs to 13 residues. The CDR3 bases are TGCAGCGTTGACCACTACGAAGGAAACACCATATATTTT. Translation: CSVDHYEGNTIYF.

This clonotype was seen only a few times. The chain links TRBV5-1 to TRBJ2-7, with TRBD1 identical over 8 bases. With 0 bases clipped from V and 2 bases from J, the junction kept 1 base outside the gene matches. From germline, CDR1 is SGHRS and CDR2 YFSETQ. The CDR3 is 14 residues long. This CDR3 is CASSLGDRPYEQYF. The DNA of the CDR3 is TGCGCCAGCAGCTTGGGGGACAGGCCCTACGAGCAGTACTTC.

This chain uses TRBV6-5 with TRBJ2-1, with D maybe TRBD1 (6 bases). Germline V gene data show CDR1 as MNHEY and CDR2 as SVGAGI. Trimming left V 1 base short and J 2 bases short, with 12 bases between. The CDR3 has 16 amino acids. The CDR3 nucleotides read TGTGCCAGCAGTTACTTCGCAGGGGATCCCTACAATGAGCAGTTCTTC. Translation gives CASSYFAGDPYNEQFF.

The J gene is TRBJ2-5, the V gene TRBV10-3; the match to TRBD2 covers 7 bases. V shed 6 bases and J 2 bases; nucleotides not matched to a gene: 9. Germline V gene lookup returns CDR1 ENHRY and CDR2 SYGVKD. The CDR3 has 15 residues. The CDR3 DNA is TGTGCCATCAGGGGTGGTAGCGGGTATCAAGAGACCCAGTACTTC. Amino acids: CAIRGGSGYQETQYF.

The gene calls are TRBV5-1 and TRBJ2-1; D may correspond to TRBD1 or TRBD2 (5 bases each). From germline, CDR1 is SGHRS and CDR2 YFSETQ. The CDR3 runs to 14 residues. Between the trimmed V and J ends, which lost 4 bases and 7 bases, there was a span of 15 bases. CDR3 amino acids: CASSLGDPGNEQFF. CDR3 DNA: TGCGCCAGCAGCCTCGGGGACCCGGGGAATGAGCAGTTCTTC. Together with reference TRBV5-1 and TRBJ2-1, the CDR3 gives the full variable domain: KAGVTQTPRYLIKTRGQQVTLSCSPISGHRSVSWYQQTPGQGLQFLFEYFSETQRNKGNFPGRFSGRQFSNSRSEMNVSTLELGDSALYLCASSLGDPGNEQFFGPGTRLTVL.

This clonotype was recorded many times. J is TRBJ2-2 and V is TRBV29-1; D is uncertain. V was trimmed by 4 bases and J by 4 bases, leaving 4 bases between them. This CDR3 is built from 11 residues. Germline CDR1 is SQVTM and CDR2 is ANQGSEA. CDR3 bases: TGCAGCGTTGGAGGCACCGGGGAGCTGTTTTTT. Its translation: CSVGGTGELFF.

The chain combines TRBV7-2 with TRBJ1-1; 10 nucleotides align to TRBD1. Germline V gene sequence: CDR1 SGHTA, CDR2 FQGNSA. CDR3 size: 17 residues. V was clipped by 2 bases and J by 1 base; unmatched bases: 7. CDR3 residues: CASSLPPGQGKNTEAFF. CDR3 nucleotides: TGTGCCAGCAGCTTACCTCCGGGACAGGGGAAGAACACTGAAGCTTTCTTT.

The V and J genes are TRBV20-1 and TRBJ2-3, with 7 nucleotides matching TRBD2. Losses at the gene ends were 1 base for V and 4 bases for J; bases not matched to a gene: 5. The V gene's germline CDR1 is DFQATT and CDR2 SNEGSKA (reference sequence). The CDR3 covers 14 residues. The CDR3 nucleotides are TGCAGTGCTAGAGTGGCGGGAGCCGCAGATACGCAGTATTTT. Residues: CSARVAGAADTQYF.

This clonotype appeared many times. V is TRBV20-1 and J is TRBJ1-5; 10 bases fit TRBD1. CDR1 is DFQATT and CDR2 is SNEGSKA in the germline V gene (reference sequence). The J segment lost 0 bases and the V segment lost 3 bases, leaving 8 bases of the junction unmatched. This CDR3 has 17 amino acids. The CDR3 reads CSASSGTGVGSNQPQHF. CDR3 DNA sequence: TGCAGTGCTAGCTCCGGGACAGGGGTGGGTAGCAATCAGCCCCAGCATTTT.

V gene TRBV12-3 or TRBV12-4 combines with J gene TRBJ1-5, with 7 nucleotides matching TRBD1. The CDR3 runs to 13 residues. V dropped 6 bases and J dropped 5; count of bases not matched to a gene: 4. CDR3 sequence: CASSSQGYQPQHF. CDR3 DNA sequence: TGTGCCAGCAGCTCACAGGGGTATCAGCCCCAGCATTTT.

This clonotype was found many times. CDR3 residues: CASSSLSSGTVGDNEQFF. In DNA form, the CDR3 reads TGTGCCAGCAGCTCACTATCTAGCGGGACCGTCGGCGACAATGAGCAGTTCTTC. This chain joins TRBV11-1 and TRBJ2-1; TRBD2 aligns across 9 bases. The germline V gene has CDR1 SGHAT and CDR2 FQDESV (reference sequence). This CDR3 has 18 amino acids. V lost 4 bases, J lost 5 bases, and 15 bases stayed unmatched. The full variable domain, completed using reference TRBV11-1 and TRBJ2-1, is EAEVAQSPRYKITEKSQAVAFWCDPISGHATLYWYRQILGQGPELLVQFQDESVVDDSQLPKDRFSAERLKGVDSTLKIQPAELGDSAMYLCASSSLSSGTVGDNEQFFGPGTRLTVL.